The 8 T cell receptor beta chains below all came from one sample that was sequenced in a study of control samples from healthy donors and cancer patients. The table came from immunoSEQ multiplex PCR; TCRdb's copy has only in-frame clones and leaves some out. This sample has approximately 150,000 clones, with over 85% found just once. Sequences were obtained from PBMCs. All receptors come from a man aged 45-65 years with head and neck cancer.

This clone was seen once. The V call is TRBV29-1, the J call TRBJ2-7; 7 bases map to TRBD2. The CDR3 totals 16 residues. V shed 5 bases, J shed 1 base, and the junction held 14 bases outside the gene matches. The germline V gene encodes CDR1 SQVTM and CDR2 ANQGSEA. The chain's CDR3 is CSVSGTTTSGSYEQYF. The CDR3 DNA sequence: TGCAGCGTTTCTGGGACTACCACCTCGGGATCCTACGAGCAGTACTTC.

The chain combines TRBV6-5 with TRBJ2-3, with TRBD1 identical over 7 bases. Germline assignment: CDR1 MNHEY and CDR2 SVGAGI. The CDR3 is made up of 15 amino acids. V shed 0 bases, J shed 5 bases, and the junction held 5 bases outside the gene matches. This CDR3 reads CASSYSRGLVDTQYF. In nucleotides, the CDR3 is TGTGCCAGCAGTTACTCAAGGGGGCTGGTAGATACGCAGTATTTT.

This clone was recorded once. The chain employs TRBV14 and TRBJ2-2; D possibly uses TRBD1 or TRBD2 (5 bases each). Trimming left V 1 base short and J 0 bases short, with 12 bases between. Per germline, CDR1 SGHDN and CDR2 FVKESK. The CDR3 spans 17 residues. CDR3 coding DNA: TGTGCCAGCAGCCAAGGATGGGGACGGACGAACACCGGGGAGCTGTTTTTT. Its protein product is CASSQGWGRTNTGELFF.

This chain joins TRBV5-1 and TRBJ2-2; 7 nucleotides align to TRBD2. V trimming: 4 bases; J trimming: 3 bases; junction bases outside the gene matches: 6. The CDR3 has 15 residues. Germline CDR1 SGHRS, CDR2 YFSETQ. This chain's CDR3 is CASSLGGGDTGELFF. For the CDR3, the DNA is TGCGCCAGCAGCCTAGGTGGGGGGGACACCGGGGAGCTGTTTTTT.

The J gene is TRBJ2-1, the V gene TRBV3-1 (or the pseudogene TRBV3-2); tentatively, D is TRBD1 (6 bases). CDR3 length: 14 amino acids. CDR1 is LGHDT, CDR2 YNNKEL, per germline (reference sequence). The V and J ends lost 3 bases and 5 bases respectively, with 11 bases between them. This CDR3 reads CASSQGDIHNEQFF. In nucleotides, the CDR3 is TGTGCCAGCAGCCAGGGGGACATCCACAATGAGCAGTTCTTC.

The V gene is TRBV9, the J gene TRBJ1-1; no reliable D call. This CDR3 region has 12 residues. Per the germline V gene, CDR1 is SGDLS and CDR2 is YYNGEE. Trimming stripped 2 bases from V and 6 bases from J, with 8 bases between. The CDR3 sequence: CASSVGNAEAFF. The DNA for the CDR3 is TGTGCCAGCAGCGTTGGTAACGCTGAAGCTTTCTTT.

The chain is built from TRBV28 and TRBJ1-5; a weak D match, TRBD1 (6 bases). The V and J ends lost 6 bases and 1 base respectively, with 16 bases between them. Germline V gives CDR1 MDHEN, CDR2 SYDVKM. This CDR3 region has 16 residues. CDR3 loop: CASRTGTGISNQPQHF. For the CDR3, the DNA is TGTGCCAGCAGAACGGGAACAGGGATAAGCAATCAGCCCCAGCATTTT.

The chain joins TRBV30 to TRBJ1-1; 8 bases agree with TRBD1. Germline CDR1 GTSNPN, CDR2 SVGIG (reference sequence). The CDR3 length is 14 residues. The ends lost 2 bases at V and 3 bases at J; junction bases unmatched: 5. CDR3 loop: CAWSYGTGYTEAFF. CDR3 nucleotides: TGTGCCTGGAGTTATGGGACAGGCTACACTGAAGCTTTCTTT.